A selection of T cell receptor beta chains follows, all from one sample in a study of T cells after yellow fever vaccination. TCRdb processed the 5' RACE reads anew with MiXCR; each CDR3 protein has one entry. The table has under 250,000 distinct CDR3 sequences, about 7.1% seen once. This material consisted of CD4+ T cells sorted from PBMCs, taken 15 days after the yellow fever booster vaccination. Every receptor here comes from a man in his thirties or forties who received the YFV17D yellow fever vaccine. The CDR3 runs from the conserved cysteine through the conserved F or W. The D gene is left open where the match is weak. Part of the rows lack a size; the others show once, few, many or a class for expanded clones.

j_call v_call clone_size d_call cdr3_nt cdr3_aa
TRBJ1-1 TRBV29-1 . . TGCAGCGTTGATGATGGCATGAACACTGAAGCTTTCTTT CSVDDGMNTEAFF
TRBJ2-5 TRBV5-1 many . TGCGCCAGCAGCTTGGCCAGAGGAGAGACCCAGTACTTC CASSLARGETQYF
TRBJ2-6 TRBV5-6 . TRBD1 TGTGCCAGCAGCGCGCAGGGGGCGGCTGGGGCCAACGTCCTGACTTTC CASSAQGAAGANVLTF
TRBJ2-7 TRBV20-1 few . TGCAGTGCTAGGGACAGGGAGGGAGGCTACGAGCAGTACTTC CSARDREGGYEQYF
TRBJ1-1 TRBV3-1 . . TGTGCCAGCAGCCAAGATGGAGGAGCCCGTGAAGCTTTCTTT CASSQDGGAREAFF
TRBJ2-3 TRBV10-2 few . TGCGCCAGCAGTGAGGCCCCAGGCTACGATACGCAGTATTTT CASSEAPGYDTQYF
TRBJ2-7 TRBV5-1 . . TGCGCCAGCAGCCCTCGGGAGTTCTCATTGGGCGAGCAGTACTTC CASSPREFSLGEQYF
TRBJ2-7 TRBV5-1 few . TGCGCCAGCAGCTTGGAGGGGGGGGCCGAGCAGTACTTC CASSLEGGAEQYF
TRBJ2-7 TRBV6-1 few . TGTGCCAGCAGTGAAGCTGTGGGACACGGACCCTACGAGCAGTACTTC CASSEAVGHGPYEQYF
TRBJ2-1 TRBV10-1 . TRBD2 TGCGCCAGCAGTGGAGGACCCACGGGACTAGCGGGCCTTATGAGCTCCTACAATGAGCAGTTCTTC CASSGGPTGLAGLMSSYNEQFF
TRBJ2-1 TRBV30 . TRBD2 TGTGCCTGGACAGGGACTAGCCACTACAATGAGCAGTTCTTC CAWTGTSHYNEQFF
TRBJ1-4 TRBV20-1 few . TGCAGTGCTAGAGATCTGGTCAGGGCATACGGAAAACTGTTTTTT CSARDLVRAYGKLFF
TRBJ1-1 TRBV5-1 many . TGCGCCAGCAGCTTGGGTTGGACTTCCCTTGAAGCTTTCTTT CASSLGWTSLEAFF
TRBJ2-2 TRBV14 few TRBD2 TGTGCCAGCAGCCAAGTGACGGGAGGAGGCACCGGGGAGCTGTTTTTT CASSQVTGGGTGELFF
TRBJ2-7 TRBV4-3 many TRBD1 TGCGCCAGCAGCCAGTACAGGGGGTACGAGCAGTACTTC CASSQYRGYEQYF
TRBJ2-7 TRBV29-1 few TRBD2 TGCAGCGTTGCCGGACTAGCCGAAACCTCCATCTACGAGCAGTACTTC CSVAGLAETSIYEQYF
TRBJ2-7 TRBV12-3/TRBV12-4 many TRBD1 TGTGCCAGCAGGACAGGGGAATCCTACGAGCAGTACTTC CASRTGESYEQYF
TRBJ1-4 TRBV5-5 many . TGTGCCAGCAGCTTGGCAGGTGACCTTGCAACTAATGAAAAACTGTTTTTT CASSLAGDLATNEKLFF
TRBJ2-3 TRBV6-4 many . TGTGCCAGCAGTCTCGGGACTCACCGCACAGATACGCAGTATTTT CASSLGTHRTDTQYF
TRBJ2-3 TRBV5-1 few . TGCGCCAGCAGCCCCTCCCGAACAGATACGCAGTATTTT CASSPSRTDTQYF
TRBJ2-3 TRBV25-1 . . TGTGCCAGCTTACAGGGAGATACGCAGTATTTT CASLQGDTQYF
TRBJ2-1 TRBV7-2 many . TGTGCCAGCAGCCGAGGGGGGAGCTCCTACAATGAGCAGTTCTTC CASSRGGSSYNEQFF
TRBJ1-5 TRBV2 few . TGTGCCAGCAGTGTGGACGTATGGAATCAGCCCCAGCATTTT CASSVDVWNQPQHF
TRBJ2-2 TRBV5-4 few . TGTGCCAGCAGCTTGGCGGCGGGGCAGAACACCGGGGAGCTGTTTTTT CASSLAAGQNTGELFF
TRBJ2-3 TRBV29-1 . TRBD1 TGCAGCGTTGAAGAGGACAGGGGAGGCGATACGCAGTATTTT CSVEEDRGGDTQYF
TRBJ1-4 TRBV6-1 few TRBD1 TGTGCCAGCAGTAGGACAGGGCGGGGAGGGGAAAAACTGTTTTTT CASSRTGRGGEKLFF
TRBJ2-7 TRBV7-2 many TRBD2 TGTGCCAGCAGCCAATCTAGCGGGTCGTACTACGAGCAGTACTTC CASSQSSGSYYEQYF
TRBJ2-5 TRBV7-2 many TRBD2 TGTGCCAGCAGCACGGGGACTAGCCAGACCCAGTACTTC CASSTGTSQTQYF
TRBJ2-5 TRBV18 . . TGTGCCAGCTCACTAGGCGCGGTAGAGACCCAGTACTTC CASSLGAVETQYF
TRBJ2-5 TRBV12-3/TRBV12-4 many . TGTGCCAGCAGCTTATCGGGGGAGACCCAGTACTTC CASSLSGETQYF
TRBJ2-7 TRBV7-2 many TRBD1 TGTGCCAGCAGCACCGGGACAGGGACCTACGAGCAGTACTTC CASSTGTGTYEQYF
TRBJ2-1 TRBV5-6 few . TGTGCCAGCAGCCCCATATCTGTTCGGAGCAATGAGCAGTTCTTC CASSPISVRSNEQFF
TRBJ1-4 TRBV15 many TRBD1 TGTGCCACCCGTACACAGGGGAAAAATGAAAAACTGTTTTTT CATRTQGKNEKLFF
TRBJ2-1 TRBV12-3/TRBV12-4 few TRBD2 TGTGCCAGCAGTCAAAGGACTAGCGGACACAATGAGCAGTTCTTC CASSQRTSGHNEQFF
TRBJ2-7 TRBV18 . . TGTGCCAGCTCACCACCGGGGCCCTACGAGCAGTACTTC CASSPPGPYEQYF
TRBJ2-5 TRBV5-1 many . TGCGCCAGCAGCCAAGGACACCGCCAAGAGACCCAGTACTTC CASSQGHRQETQYF
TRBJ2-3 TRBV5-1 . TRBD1 TGCGCCAGCAGCCGGGGACAGTCGTCGGATACGCAGTATTTT CASSRGQSSDTQYF
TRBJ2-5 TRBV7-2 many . TGTGCCAGCAGCTTGGGGAGATTAGAGACCCAGTACTTC CASSLGRLETQYF
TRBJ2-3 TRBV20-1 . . TGCAGTGCTAGTTTGATGCCAGATACGCAGTATTTT CSASLMPDTQYF
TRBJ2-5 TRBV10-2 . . TGCGCCAGCAGTGACCCTACTAGGGGGGAGACCCAGTACTTC CASSDPTRGETQYF
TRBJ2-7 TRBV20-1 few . TGCAGTGCTACCCACCAGGGCGTATGGTACGAGCAGTACTTC CSATHQGVWYEQYF
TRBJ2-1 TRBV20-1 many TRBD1 TGCAGTGCTTGGACCTTCGACAGGGTGGGTCATGAGCAGTTCTTC CSAWTFDRVGHEQFF
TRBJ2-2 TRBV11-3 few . TGTGCCAGCAGCTTATTAGCTTACACCGGGGAGCTGTTTTTT CASSLLAYTGELFF
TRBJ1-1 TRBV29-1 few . TGCAGCGTGACCCCGAGGGGCCTGAACACTGAAGCTTTCTTT CSVTPRGLNTEAFF
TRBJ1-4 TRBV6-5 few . TGTGCCAGCAGTTACCGTCGGTTTATTAATGAAAAACTGTTTTTT CASSYRRFINEKLFF
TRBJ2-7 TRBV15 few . TGTGCCACCAGCAGAGATTCACGCTACGAGCAGTACTTC CATSRDSRYEQYF
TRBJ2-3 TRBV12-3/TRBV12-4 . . TGTGCCAGTGGGGCGGTTCAAGATACGCAGTATTTT CASGAVQDTQYF
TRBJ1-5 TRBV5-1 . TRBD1 TGCGCCAGCAGCACCGACAGGGTGGGGAATCAGCCCCAGCATTTT CASSTDRVGNQPQHF
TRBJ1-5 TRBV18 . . TGTGCCAGCTCACCACAACCGAGGGGGGTTGGTAGTCCCCAGCATTTT CASSPQPRGVGSPQHF
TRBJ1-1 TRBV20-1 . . TGCAGTGCTAAACGCGGCGGGCCGTCCACTGAAGCTTTCTTT CSAKRGGPSTEAFF
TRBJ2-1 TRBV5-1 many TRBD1 TGCGCCAGCAGCTTTCGGGTAGGGGGCGATCGAAATGAGCAGTTCTTC CASSFRVGGDRNEQFF
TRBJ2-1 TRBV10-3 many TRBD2 TGTGCCATCGCTAGCGGGATTTGGGATGAGCAGTTCTTC CAIASGIWDEQFF
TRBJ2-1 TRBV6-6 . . TGTGCCAGCAAAGAGAATGAGCAGTTCTTC CASKENEQFF
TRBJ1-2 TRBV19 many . TGTGCCAGTAGACGAGGGACATTCTATGGCTACACCTTC CASRRGTFYGYTF
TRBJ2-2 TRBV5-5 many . TGTGCCAGCAGCTTGGACTCCCGAAGGGAGCTGTTTTTT CASSLDSRRELFF